This record looks at one T cell receptor (beta chain) sequence and its context. This CDR3 spans 18 amino acids. Germline lookup yields CDR1 SGHTA and CDR2 FQGNSA. J lost 2 bases, V lost 2 bases, and 9 bases had no gene match. This specimen comes from a study of beta chain features in type 1 diabetes. The study reverse transcribed the entire isolated RNA, so it sequenced expressed TCRB transcripts. Clones were sequenced by immunoSEQ multiplex PCR, and TCRdb holds only the in-frame ones, with some missing. This table has a few hundred thousand clones, 25% to 30% appearing once. The chain couples TRBV7-2 to TRBJ2-2, with TRBD1 matching 9 bases. This clonotype was obtained from a man aged 25 to 40 in good health. Sample: central memory CD4+ T cells from blood. The CDR3 nucleotides read TGTGCCAGCAGCTTAACAGGGGGCGGATACCTTAACACCGGGGAGCTGTTTTTT. Residues: CASSLTGGGYLNTGELFF.